The rows below give T cell receptor beta chains drawn from one sample of a study of cytomegalovirus exposure and HLA in healthy donors. Here immunoSEQ multiplex PCR was the method, and the copy in TCRdb shows in-frame clones only, minus some. The repertoire holds 130,000 or so clones, with 75% to 80% as singletons. The sample taken for sequencing was PBMCs. Receptor source: a woman between 55 and 75 years old in good health and CMV-seronegative. Each CDR3 is given without its conserved first and last residue. Fields, in order: D gene, V gene, J gene, CDR3 protein. The D gene is left open where the match is weak.

D gene: NA; V gene: TRBV7-2; J gene: TRBJ2-3; CDR3 protein: ASSLAGTSTDTQY
D gene: NA; V gene: TRBV7-2; J gene: TRBJ2-7; CDR3 protein: ASSLGRTGVYEQY
D gene: TRBD1; V gene: TRBV6-6; J gene: TRBJ2-2; CDR3 protein: ASRAGGGNTGELF
D gene: NA; V gene: TRBV7-9; J gene: TRBJ1-2; CDR3 protein: ASSLANPPGGFGYT
D gene: NA; V gene: TRBV7-8; J gene: TRBJ2-4; CDR3 protein: ASSLLGGKVPKNIQY
D gene: TRBD2; V gene: TRBV9; J gene: TRBJ2-5; CDR3 protein: ASSVGGGGIQETQY
D gene: TRBD1; V gene: TRBV19; J gene: TRBJ2-3; CDR3 protein: ASSSRDRATDTQY
D gene: TRBD2; V gene: TRBV5-4; J gene: TRBJ2-3; CDR3 protein: ASSFIAGGYTDTQY
D gene: TRBD1; V gene: TRBV28; J gene: TRBJ2-7; CDR3 protein: ASSIYGQGTYEQY
D gene: TRBD2; V gene: TRBV5-1; J gene: TRBJ2-3; CDR3 protein: ASSLGWSSGSTDTQY
D gene: TRBD2; V gene: TRBV4-1; J gene: TRBJ2-2; CDR3 protein: ASSRQGLARSDTGELF
D gene: NA; V gene: TRBV7-9; J gene: TRBJ2-3; CDR3 protein: ASSPGPPPQY
D gene: TRBD1; V gene: TRBV28; J gene: TRBJ2-7; CDR3 protein: AGGGGTGTYEQY
D gene: TRBD1; V gene: TRBV18; J gene: TRBJ1-6; CDR3 protein: ASSPLTGDSSPLH
D gene: NA; V gene: TRBV28; J gene: TRBJ1-2; CDR3 protein: ASRMDSLLLYGYT
D gene: TRBD1; V gene: TRBV11-2; J gene: TRBJ2-2; CDR3 protein: ASRPQGYTGELF
D gene: NA; V gene: TRBV28; J gene: TRBJ2-3; CDR3 protein: ATSPSGSGTDTQY
D gene: TRBD1; V gene: TRBV5-1; J gene: TRBJ2-1; CDR3 protein: ASSLAGQAQF
D gene: NA; V gene: TRBV28; J gene: TRBJ2-5; CDR3 protein: ASSFRETQY
D gene: NA; V gene: TRBV6-5; J gene: TRBJ2-7; CDR3 protein: ASRTTYEQY
D gene: NA; V gene: TRBV28; J gene: TRBJ1-5; CDR3 protein: ASRPGKSKNQPQH
D gene: TRBD1; V gene: TRBV6-5; J gene: TRBJ1-5; CDR3 protein: ASSFDRVRQPQH
D gene: NA; V gene: TRBV7-6; J gene: TRBJ1-5; CDR3 protein: ASSSGRGDQPQH
D gene: NA; V gene: TRBV11-2; J gene: TRBJ2-1; CDR3 protein: ASSSYRDNRNEQF
D gene: TRBD2; V gene: TRBV19; J gene: TRBJ2-1; CDR3 protein: ASRGRLAGGYNEQF
D gene: NA; V gene: TRBV6-1; J gene: TRBJ2-1; CDR3 protein: ASSARTGVYNEQF
D gene: NA; V gene: TRBV4-2; J gene: TRBJ1-1; CDR3 protein: ASSSTGNTEAF
D gene: TRBD2; V gene: TRBV6-1; J gene: TRBJ2-5; CDR3 protein: ASSESWGGSIETQY